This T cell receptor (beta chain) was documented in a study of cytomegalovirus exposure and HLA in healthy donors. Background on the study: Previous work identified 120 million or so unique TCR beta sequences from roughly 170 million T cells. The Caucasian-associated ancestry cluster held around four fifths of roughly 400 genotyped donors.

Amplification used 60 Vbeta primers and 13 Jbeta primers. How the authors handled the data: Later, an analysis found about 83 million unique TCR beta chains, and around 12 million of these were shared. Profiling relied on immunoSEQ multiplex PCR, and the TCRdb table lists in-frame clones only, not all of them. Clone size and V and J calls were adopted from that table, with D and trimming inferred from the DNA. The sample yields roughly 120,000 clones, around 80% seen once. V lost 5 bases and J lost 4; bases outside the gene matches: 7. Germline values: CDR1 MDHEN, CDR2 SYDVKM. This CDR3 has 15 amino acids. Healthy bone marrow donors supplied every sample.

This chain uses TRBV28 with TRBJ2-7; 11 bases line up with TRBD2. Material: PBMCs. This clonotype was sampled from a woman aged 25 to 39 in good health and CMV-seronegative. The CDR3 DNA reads TGTGCCAGCAGTCGGTCCCTAGCGGGAGGATACGAGCAGTACTTC. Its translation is CASSRSLAGGYEQYF.